A single T cell receptor beta chain is shown here with its context. The data are from a study of blood T cell repertoires in COVID-19. The V and J ends lost 0 bases and 4 bases, in that order; junction bases with no gene match: 6. This CDR3 contains 16 residues. Germline lookup yields CDR1 LGHNA and CDR2 YSLEER. Some clones are missing from TCRdb's copy, which holds only in-frame ones; the method was immunoSEQ multiplex PCR. The data show 150,000 to 200,000 clones, with 84% seen just once and 7.5% to 8% held by the top ten. The rearrangement uses TRBV4-3 and TRBJ2-1; TRBD1 matches at 7 bases. Sequencing was performed on peripheral blood. The sequence derives from a man aged 40-50 years who had recovered from COVID-19. The CDR3 here is CASSQDPGQEYNEQFF. CDR3 nucleotides: TGCGCCAGCAGCCAAGACCCAGGACAGGAATACAATGAGCAGTTCTTC.